The 14 T cell receptor beta chains listed next were all sequenced from one sample in a study of OX40 agonist ivuxolimab in advanced cancers. Some clones are missing from TCRdb's copy, which holds only in-frame ones; the method was immunoSEQ multiplex PCR. This sample has approximately 47,000 clones, with about nine tenths found just once. The material sequenced was CD4+ or CD8+ T cells sorted from blood, taken in a trial of the OX40 agonist ivuxolimab. These receptors all stem from an adult with an advanced solid tumor such as melanoma, head and neck, liver or kidney cancer.

The chain is built from TRBV19 and TRBJ1-5; no clear D gene. V lost 4 bases and J 0 bases, leaving 10 bases between the germline ends. Germline assignment: CDR1 LNHDA and CDR2 SQIVND (reference sequence). This CDR3 has 15 amino acids. Written as DNA, the CDR3 is TGTGCCAGTAGTAGGGTAGTTAATAGCAATCAGCCCCAGCATTTT. Translating gives CASSRVVNSNQPQHF.

The V gene is TRBV5-6, the J gene TRBJ1-2; tentatively, D is TRBD1 (5 bases). CDR3 length: 13 amino acids. V gave up 0 bases and J gave up 8 bases, with 11 bases separating them. From germline, CDR1 is SGHDT and CDR2 YYEEEE. CDR3: CASSLGQGGGYTF. The DNA for the CDR3 is TGTGCCAGCAGCTTGGGGCAGGGCGGGGGCTACACCTTC.

This rearrangement joins TRBV19 to TRBJ2-1; 12 nucleotides agree with TRBD2. Germline V gene data show CDR1 as LNHDA and CDR2 as SQIVND (reference sequence). CDR3 length: 15 amino acids. V lost 7 bases to trimming and J lost 6 bases; unmatched junction nucleotides: 7. The CDR3 sequence is CASTTLAGGPNEQFF. In DNA form, the CDR3 reads TGTGCCAGTACCACTCTAGCGGGAGGGCCCAATGAGCAGTTCTTC.

The chain couples TRBV5-1 to TRBJ1-1, with D perhaps matching TRBD1 (6 bases). Germline CDR1 reads SGHRS; CDR2 reads YFSETQ. The V end lost 2 bases, the J end lost 0 bases, and 11 bases lay between the germline ends. The CDR3 runs to 15 residues. The CDR3 spells CASSFQGLMNTEAFF. CDR3 in DNA: TGCGCCAGCAGCTTCCAGGGGCTTATGAACACTGAAGCTTTCTTT.

The J gene is TRBJ2-5, the V gene TRBV5-1; no clear D gene. This CDR3 comprises 13 residues. V was cut by 0 bases and J by 2 bases, with 5 bases left in between. Germline CDR1 SGHRS, CDR2 YFSETQ. Here the CDR3 reads CASSLGVQETQYF. CDR3 bases: TGCGCCAGCAGCTTGGGTGTACAAGAGACCCAGTACTTC.

Regarding this clone: One end of the junction varies from germline; a read error may be responsible. V usage is TRBV5-4 and J usage is TRBJ1-4; possibly TRBD1 for D (5 bases). This CDR3 contains 14 residues. CDR1 and CDR2 (germline): SGHNT, YYREEE (reference sequence). Written as DNA, the CDR3 is TGTGCCAGCAGTTTGGGGGGAGATAATGAAAAACTGTTTTTT. It codes for CASSLGGDNEKLFF.

The rearrangement uses TRBV10-3 and TRBJ2-6, with D possibly being TRBD1 or TRBD2 (5 bases each). Trimming pared 3 bases from V and 2 bases from J, leaving 17 bases between. The CDR3 consists of 18 residues. CDR1 is ENHRY and CDR2 is SYGVKD in the germline V gene. The DNA for the CDR3 is TGTGCCATCAGTGATTCCTCGGGACGCCGGACTGGGGCCAACGTCCTGACTTTC. It is translated as CAISDSSGRRTGANVLTF.

The J gene is TRBJ2-1, the V gene TRBV2; 8 bases line up with TRBD2. The J segment lost 10 bases and the V segment lost 8 bases, leaving 10 bases of the junction unmatched. The CDR3 length is 13 residues. The germline V gene encodes CDR1 SNHLY and CDR2 FYNNEI. The chain's CDR3 is CASVGTRTHEQFF. Written as DNA, the CDR3 is TGTGCCAGCGTCGGGACTAGAACGCACGAGCAGTTCTTC.

The rearrangement links TRBV29-1 to TRBJ2-7, with 11 positions matching TRBD2. Germline V gene lookup returns CDR1 SQVTM and CDR2 ANQGSEA. V gave up 7 bases and J gave up 3 bases; unmatched junction bases: 5. The CDR3 consists of 13 residues. The CDR3 reads CSAVAGGFYEQYF. The CDR3 coding sequence is TGCAGCGCCGTAGCGGGAGGGTTCTACGAGCAGTACTTC.

The rearrangement links TRBV19 to TRBJ2-1; D unresolved. CDR1 LNHDA and CDR2 SQIVND come from the germline V gene (reference sequence). This CDR3 region has 15 residues. V lost 8 bases and J 1 base, leaving 15 bases between the germline ends. The CDR3 DNA sequence: TGTGCCAGTGCCAAACCCTTAAGATCCTACAATGAGCAGTTCTTC. It encodes CASAKPLRSYNEQFF.

The V gene is TRBV7-2, the J gene TRBJ1-4, with 9 bases identical to TRBD1. This CDR3 has 14 amino acids. Germline assignment: CDR1 SGHTA and CDR2 FQGNSA. Losses at the gene ends were 5 bases for V and 7 bases for J; bases not matched to a gene: 5. CDR3 in amino acids: CASSEDRGSEKLFF. The CDR3 DNA reads TGTGCCAGCAGCGAGGACAGGGGTTCTGAAAAACTGTTTTTT.

This chain uses TRBV19 with TRBJ2-7, with D unclear. This CDR3 has 16 residues. Germline CDR1 is LNHDA and CDR2 is SQIVND (reference sequence). Trimming stripped 3 bases from V and 6 bases from J, with 21 bases between. The CDR3 DNA sequence: TGTGCCAGTAGTATTTGGAGTGGCAGGCCGTCGGGCGAGCAGTACTTC. This codes for CASSIWSGRPSGEQYF.

The chain carries TRBV2 and TRBJ2-3; 8 bases fit TRBD1. The V segment lost 4 bases and the J segment 4 bases; nucleotides outside the gene matches: 7. CDR3 length equals 15 residues. Germline CDR1 is SNHLY and CDR2 is FYNNEI. This CDR3 is CASSVRDRGADTQYF. CDR3 DNA sequence: TGTGCCAGCAGTGTCCGCGACAGGGGTGCAGATACGCAGTATTTT.

This sequence joins TRBV11-3 and TRBJ2-7, with 10 nucleotides matching TRBD2. V was pared by 5 bases and J by 1 base, with 11 bases of the junction left unmatched. This CDR3 is built from 17 residues. From germline, CDR1 is SGHNT and CDR2 YENEEA. In nucleotides, the CDR3 is TGTGCCAGCAGCCCTGGGGCTAGCGGGAGAAGTTCCTACGAGCAGTACTTC. Its translation is CASSPGASGRSSYEQYF.